The 21 T cell receptor beta chains below were found in one sample sequenced in a study of tumor-infiltrating lymphocytes in primary liver carcinoma. Joint extraction of RNA and DNA used roughly 20-32 mg of bulk tissue that was unsorted. From 500 ng of total RNA, TCR beta-specific cDNA was reverse-transcribed using a constant-region primer. Libraries for TCR beta were built through three nested multiplex PCR rounds, which together made up a slightly modified ARM-PCR procedure. Both of the initial two PCR rounds ran for around 10 cycles and employed TRBV1-TRBV30 forward primers alongside a C-beta reverse primer. Using its own MiXCR run on the multiplex PCR reads, TCRdb lists one record per CDR3 protein. The top ten clones hold 15% to 20% of a sample with approximately 190,000 distinct CDR3 sequences, approximately 80% of them seen once. Sequences were obtained from tumor tissue from primary liver carcinoma. The receptor set was obtained from a man aged 40-49 years with primary liver carcinoma and hepatitis B virus infection.

The chain couples TRBV4-1 to TRBJ2-2; 7 bases are a match to TRBD2. V dropped 0 bases and J dropped 11; count of bases not matched to a gene: 27. CDR1 MGHRA and CDR2 YSYEKL come from the germline V gene. This CDR3 contains 21 residues. Here the CDR3 reads CASSQDFAGLVGAPGAVELFF. In nucleotides, the CDR3 is TGCGCCAGCAGCCAAGATTTCGCAGGACTAGTGGGAGCCCCGGGTGCCGTTGAGCTGTTTTTT.

This clonotype was seen many times. CDR3 coding DNA: TGCGCCAGCAGCTTTGGACTCCGACTGGAAACCCTAACAGATACGCAGTATTTT. This gives the protein CASSFGLRLETLTDTQYF. This chain links TRBV5-1 with TRBJ2-3; the D gene is possibly TRBD2 (5 bases). CDR1 and CDR2 from the germline V gene are SGHRS and YFSETQ. The CDR3 consists of 18 residues. V lost 2 bases to trimming and J lost 3 bases, with 22 bases between them.

Note on this clonotype: One junction end disagrees with the germline gene, perhaps due to a read error. The chain couples TRBV11-2 to TRBJ2-6, with D tentatively TRBD2 (6 bases). CDR1 is SGHAT and CDR2 is FQNNGV in the germline V gene. The CDR3 runs to 21 residues. The CDR3: CASSMGGERGISLSWANFLTF. Written as DNA, the CDR3 is TGTGCCAGCAGCATGGGGGGAGAAAGGGGCATTTCCCTCTCTTGGGCCAACTTCCTGACTTTC.

With respect to this clonotype: A read error may account for a junction end that differs from germline. The chain has TRBV7-8 and TRBJ2-5, with D maybe TRBD1 (6 bases). Germline V gene data show CDR1 as SGHVS and CDR2 as FQNEAQ. CDR3 length: 16 residues. The CDR3 sequence is CVSTLRGWDTQETQYF. The CDR3 DNA is TGTGTCAGCACCTTAAGAGGTTGGGACACTCAAGAGACCCAGTACTTC. Based on the CDR3 plus reference TRBV7-8 and TRBJ2-5, the full variable domain is GAGVSQSPRYKVAKRGQDVALRCDPISGHVSLFWYQQALGQGPEFLTYFQNEAQLDKSGLPSDRFFAERPEGSVSTLKIQRTQQEDSAVYLCVSTLRGWDTQETQYFGPGTRLLVL.

The chain combines TRBV29-1 with TRBJ1-2; D remains ambiguous. The length of the CDR3 is 11 residues. V lost 6 bases to trimming and J lost 10 bases, with 15 bases between them. Looked up from germline, CDR1 is SQVTM and CDR2 is ANQGSEA. The CDR3 nucleotides read TGCAGCGTATCGTGGGCGGATGACTACACCTTC. It translates to CSVSWADDYTF.

The V and J genes are TRBV14 and TRBJ2-3; D call uncertain. Germline lookup yields CDR1 SGHDN and CDR2 FVKESK. Between the trimmed V and J ends, which lost 4 bases and 13 bases, there was a span of 18 bases. The CDR3 loop spans 13 amino acids. The CDR3 nucleotides are TGTGCCAGCAGCCTAAGCAGGTCAGATATGGAGTATTTT. It translates to CASSLSRSDMEYF.

A remark on this clonotype: The final CDR3 position lacks the conserved phenylalanine or tryptophan, pointing to a likely read error. The rearrangement links TRBV4-3 to TRBJ2-7; D is undetermined. Trimming removed 0 bases at V and 3 bases at J, with 6 bases between. The CDR3 contains 13 residues. Germline CDR1 and CDR2: LGHNA and YSLEER. The CDR3, as DNA: TGCGCCAGCAGCCAAGAACAGTGCTACGAGCAGTACTTA. Its protein is CASSQEQCYEQYL.

Notes on this clonotype: One end of the junction fails to match germline, which may point to a read error. V is TRBV5-1 and J is TRBJ2-7; D remains unclear. The CDR3 sequence is 13 residues long. Germline assignment: CDR1 SGHRS and CDR2 YFSETQ. The CDR3 sequence: CASSLVASYEQYF. The CDR3 DNA sequence: TGCGCCAGCAGCTTGGTGGCGTCCTACGAGCAGTATTTC.

J is TRBJ2-3 and V is TRBV4-3; D is uncertain. The length of the CDR3 is 15 residues. Germline-derived CDR1 and CDR2 are LGHNA and YSLEER. CDR3 sequence reads: CTNSQDLNTPDTQYF. The CDR3 DNA follows: TGCACCAACAGCCAAGATTTAAACACCCCAGATACGCAGTATTTT.

The chain combines TRBV15 with TRBJ1-5; D is uncertain. Trimming removed 0 bases from V and 5 bases from J, with 11 bases in between. Germline loops: CDR1 LNHNV, CDR2 YYDKDF (reference sequence). There are 15 residues in the CDR3. The CDR3 nucleotides are TGTGCCACCAGCAGAGATCTACAAGATTATCAGCCCCAGCATTTT. Encoded protein: CATSRDLQDYQPQHF.

On this clonotype itself: One junction end disagrees with the germline gene, perhaps due to a read error. For the CDR3, the DNA is TGCGCCAGCAGCGGGCGGGGAAATGCCGCGGAGCTGTTGTTT. Translation: CASSGRGNAAELLF. The J gene is TRBJ2-2, the V gene TRBV4-1, with D maybe TRBD2 (6 bases). The CDR3 is made up of 14 amino acids. Germline assignment: CDR1 MGHRA and CDR2 YSYEKL.

The V gene is TRBV5-6, the J gene TRBJ2-7, with D possibly TRBD2 on 6 matching bases. Looked up from germline, CDR1 is SGHDT and CDR2 is YYEEEE. Between the trimmed V and J ends, which lost 5 bases and 2 bases, there was a span of 20 bases. The CDR3 covers 16 residues. The CDR3 region is CASRSSGVASTYEQYF. The CDR3 coding sequence is TGTGCCAGCAGATCGTCGGGAGTAGCTAGCACCTACGAGCAGTACTTC.

Points on this clonotype: Germline is not matched at one junction end, which may reflect a read error. The CDR3 nucleotides read TGTACCAGCAGCATGGAGGGAGACATGGGCATTTCCCTCTCTGGGGCCAACGTCCTGACTTTC. The encoded protein is CTSSMEGDMGISLSGANVLTF. The chain links TRBV11-2 to TRBJ2-6, with D maybe TRBD2 (6 bases). The CDR3 sequence is 21 residues long. Germline assignment: CDR1 SGHAT and CDR2 FQNNGV. Supplemented by reference TRBV11-2 and TRBJ2-6, the full variable domain reads EAGVAQSPRYKIIEKRQSVAFWCNPISGHATLYWYQQILGQGPKLLIQFQNNGVVDDSQLPKDRFSAERLKGVDSTLKIQPAKLEDSAVYLCTSSMEGDMGISLSGANVLTFGAGSRLTVL.

Regarding this clonotype: Sequence at one end of the junction differs from germline and may be a read error. J is TRBJ2-1 and V is TRBV6-5; TRBD2 matches at 7 bases. CDR1 MNHEY and CDR2 SVGAGI come from the germline V gene. The CDR3 has 13 residues. Here the CDR3 DNA reads TGTGCCAGCAGTGGGGGGGGGAGGAGTGAGCACTTCTTC. It codes for CASSGGGRSEHFF.

Notes on this clonotype: A much larger clone lies one base from this, so it may be a read error. The rearrangement uses TRBV7-9 and TRBJ1-2; D remains ambiguous. Germline-derived CDR1 and CDR2 are SEHNR and FQNEAQ (reference sequence). The CDR3 has 10 residues. CDR3 DNA: TGTGCCAGCAGCTTACTCGCCCCGCCCTTC. Translation gives CASSLLAPPF.

The V gene is TRBV7-9, the J gene TRBJ1-5; possibly TRBD1 for D (6 bases). CDR3 length equals 14 residues. The ends were cut back, 9 bases at V and 6 bases at J, with 18 bases in the middle. CDR1 is SEHNR, CDR2 FQNEAQ, per germline (reference sequence). The CDR3 region has the DNA TGTGCCAGTAGCCCTCCAGGGGACTCTCAGCCCCAGCATTTT. This translates into CASSPPGDSQPQHF.

The V gene is TRBV11-3, the J gene TRBJ2-3; D is perhaps TRBD1 or TRBD2 (6 bases each). The CDR3 consists of 17 residues. Per germline, CDR1 SGHNT and CDR2 YENEEA. V dropped 3 bases and J dropped 6 bases, with 22 bases sitting between them. The CDR3 nucleotides are TGTGCCAGCAGCTTCTCCCCCGGGAGACTAGGGGGGGATACGCAGTATTTT. This sequence encodes CASSFSPGRLGGDTQYF.

The chain uses TRBV11-3 and TRBJ2-7; the D gene is possibly TRBD2 (6 bases). The CDR3 extends over 14 amino acids. Per germline, CDR1 SGHNT and CDR2 YENEEA. Trimming shortened V by 5 bases and J by 3 bases, and 14 bases separated the two germline ends. In nucleotides, the CDR3 is TGTGCCAGCAGCCTTGGAGGAGGGGACTACGAGCAGTACTTC. Translated: CASSLGGGDYEQYF.

This sequence joins TRBV29-1 and TRBJ2-4; 8 bases line up with TRBD2. J gave up 14 bases and V 7 bases, and 16 bases lay outside the gene matches. The germline V gene has CDR1 SQVTM and CDR2 ANQGSEA. The CDR3 sequence is 13 residues long. The CDR3 sequence is CSALPGTRGTKYF. CDR3 bases: TGCAGCGCTCTTCCCGGGACTAGGGGGACTAAGTACTTC.

CDR3 sequence (DNA): TGTGATAGTCGACAGGCTGGGGAGACCCAGTACTTC. Its translation: CDSRQAGETQYF. The chain is built from TRBV19 and TRBJ2-5, with a tentative D call TRBD1 (6 bases). The germline CDR1 and CDR2 sequences are LNHDA and SQIVND (reference sequence). The CDR3 spans 12 residues.

Of note for this clonotype: Here the CDR3 omits its conserved ending phenylalanine or tryptophan, so a read error is the likely source. This chain joins TRBV5-4 and TRBJ2-7; D ambiguous. This CDR3 comprises 14 residues. From germline, CDR1 is SGHNT and CDR2 YYREEE (reference sequence). The CDR3 region is CANSSEESIYEQYC. The CDR3, as DNA: TGTGCCAACAGCTCGGAAGAGAGCATATACGAGCAGTACTGC.